This TCR beta chain was sequenced for a study of neurological immune-mediated disorders. This clonotype was detected ten times or more. What it binds is unknown. V lost 4 bases to trimming and J lost 5 bases, with 14 bases between them. Per germline, CDR1 SGHVS and CDR2 FNYEAQ. This CDR3 is built from 14 residues. 5'RACE with 10-nucleotide random UMIs generated the cDNA. Each CDR3 protein gets one entry after TCRdb re-called the 5' RACE reads with MiXCR. Of roughly 62,000 distinct CDR3 sequences listed, 11% are singletons. The unsorted libraries originated from 2 million PBMCs kept at -80 C. Whole-study findings and limits: Levels of TCR clonal expansion peaked in HTLV-1-associated myelopathy and reached their lowest in multiple sclerosis, under those of healthy controls. None of the CDR3 amino acid sequences in expanded clones turned up in more than one subject, which points to private repertoires in all groups.

The TCR comes from a man between 60 and 75 years old in good health. Sequenced: PBMCs. V usage is TRBV7-6 and J usage is TRBJ2-5; TRBD2 is a possible D gene (6 bases). CDR3 residues: CASSSDAAGETQYF. The DNA of the CDR3 is TGTGCCAGCAGCTCGGACGCGGCGGGGGAGACCCAGTACTTC.